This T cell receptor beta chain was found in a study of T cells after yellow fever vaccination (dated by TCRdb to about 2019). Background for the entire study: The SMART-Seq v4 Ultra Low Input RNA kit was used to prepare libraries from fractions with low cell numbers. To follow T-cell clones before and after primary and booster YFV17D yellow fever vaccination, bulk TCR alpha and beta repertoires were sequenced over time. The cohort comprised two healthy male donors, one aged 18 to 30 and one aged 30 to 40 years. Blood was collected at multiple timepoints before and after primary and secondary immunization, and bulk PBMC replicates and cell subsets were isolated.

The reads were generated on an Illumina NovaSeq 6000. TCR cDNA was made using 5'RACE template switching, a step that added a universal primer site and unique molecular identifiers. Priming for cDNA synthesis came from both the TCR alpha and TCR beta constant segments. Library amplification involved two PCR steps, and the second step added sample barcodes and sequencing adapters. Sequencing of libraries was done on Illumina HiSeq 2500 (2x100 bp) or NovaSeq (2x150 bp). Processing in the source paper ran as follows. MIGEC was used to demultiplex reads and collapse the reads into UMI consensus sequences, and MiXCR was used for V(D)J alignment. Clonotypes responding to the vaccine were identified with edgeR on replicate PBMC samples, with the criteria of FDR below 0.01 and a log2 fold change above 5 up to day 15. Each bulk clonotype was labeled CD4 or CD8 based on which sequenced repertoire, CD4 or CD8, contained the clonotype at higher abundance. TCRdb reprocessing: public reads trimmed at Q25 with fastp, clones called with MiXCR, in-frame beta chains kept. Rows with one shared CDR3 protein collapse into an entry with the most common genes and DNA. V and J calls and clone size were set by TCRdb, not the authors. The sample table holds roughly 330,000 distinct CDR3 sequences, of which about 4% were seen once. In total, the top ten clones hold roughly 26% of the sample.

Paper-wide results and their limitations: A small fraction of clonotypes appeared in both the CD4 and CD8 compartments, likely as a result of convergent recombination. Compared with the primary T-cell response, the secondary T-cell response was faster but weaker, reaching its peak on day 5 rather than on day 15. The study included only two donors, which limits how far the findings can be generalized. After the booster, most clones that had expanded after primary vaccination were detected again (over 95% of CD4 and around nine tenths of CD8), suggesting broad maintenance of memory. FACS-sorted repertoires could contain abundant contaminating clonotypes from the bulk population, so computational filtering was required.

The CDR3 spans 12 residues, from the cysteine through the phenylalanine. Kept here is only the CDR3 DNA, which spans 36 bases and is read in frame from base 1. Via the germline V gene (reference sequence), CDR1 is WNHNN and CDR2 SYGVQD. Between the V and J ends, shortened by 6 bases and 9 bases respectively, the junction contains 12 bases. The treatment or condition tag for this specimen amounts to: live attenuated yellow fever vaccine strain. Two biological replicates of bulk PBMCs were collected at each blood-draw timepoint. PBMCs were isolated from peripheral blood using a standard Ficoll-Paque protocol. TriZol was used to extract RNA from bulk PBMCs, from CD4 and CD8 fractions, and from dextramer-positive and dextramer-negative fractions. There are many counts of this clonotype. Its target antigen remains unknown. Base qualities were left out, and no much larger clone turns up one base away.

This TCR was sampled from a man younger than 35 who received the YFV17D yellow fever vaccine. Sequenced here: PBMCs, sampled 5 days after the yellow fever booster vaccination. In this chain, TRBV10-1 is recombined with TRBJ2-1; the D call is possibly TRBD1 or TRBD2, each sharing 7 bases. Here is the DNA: TGCGCCAGCAGGGGAGGGGGCGGTGAGCAGTTCTTC. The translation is CASRGGGGEQFF.